The 5 T cell receptor beta chains reported below all come from one sample, sequenced in a study of T cells in Graves' hyperthyroidism and ophthalmopathy. RNA transcripts yielded amplified TCR beta CDR3 regions. With the HTBI primer set, the TCR CDR3 went through a first round of RT-PCR. TCRdb re-called the multiplex PCR reads with MiXCR, one entry per CDR3 protein. This sample has some 250,000 distinct CDR3 sequences, with just over 14% found just once. Input material: blood. The receptor set was obtained from a woman between 35 and 50 years old with Graves' hyperthyroidism that later progressed to Graves' ophthalmopathy.

This clonotype was seen many times. The chain is built from TRBV18 and TRBJ2-1; 11 nucleotides align to TRBD2. In germline, CDR1 is KGHSH, CDR2 LQKENI. The CDR3 length is 20 residues. The trim removed 0 bases at V and 6 bases at J, leaving 16 bases unmatched. The CDR3 DNA is TGTGCCAGCTCACCACCTGGTCTAGCGGGAGGTTTGCGGGGACGCAATGAGCAGTTCTTC. It specifies CASSPPGLAGGLRGRNEQFF.

Ten or more counts support this clonotype. V usage is TRBV3-1 and J usage is TRBJ2-3; D is unresolved. With 4 bases removed from V and 0 bases from J, the gap between germline ends came to 8 bases. In germline, CDR1 is LGHDT, CDR2 YNNKEL (reference sequence). The CDR3 is 14 residues long. CDR3 in amino acids: CASSPGYSTDTQYF. In nucleotides, the CDR3 is TGTGCCAGCAGCCCAGGATACAGCACAGATACGCAGTATTTT.

This clonotype was observed many times. The chain employs TRBV5-1 and TRBJ2-7, with TRBD1 as a possible D gene (6 bases). The CDR3 is made up of 14 amino acids. Trimming left V 4 bases short and J 3 bases short, with 14 bases between. CDR1 and CDR2 (germline): SGHRS, YFSETQ. DNA of the CDR3: TGCGCCAGCAGCGCCGACAGGCAGTTCTACGAGCAGTACTTC. It codes for CASSADRQFYEQYF.

The chain links TRBV7-9 to TRBJ2-7; a weak D match, TRBD2 (5 bases). The DNA end is more similar to TRBJ2-1, so the J call may be wrong. Germline V gene sequence: CDR1 SEHNR, CDR2 FQNEAQ (reference sequence). The CDR3 has 13 amino acids. The CDR3 sequence is CASSLGSGYEQFF. In nucleotides, the CDR3 is TGTGCCAGCAGCTTAGGATCGGGATACGAGCAGTTCTTC.

This clonotype was detected many times. The chain combines TRBV6-1 with TRBJ1-5; D unresolved. Germline lookup yields CDR1 MNHNS and CDR2 SASEGT. The V end lost 0 bases, the J end lost 3 bases, and 9 bases lay between the germline ends. CDR3 length: 15 residues. The CDR3 nucleotides are TGTGCCAGCAGTGAAGCGGGCAGGTACAATCAGCCCCAGCATTTT. Translating gives CASSEAGRYNQPQHF.